This TCR beta chain was captured in a study of CD8 T cells in acute hepatitis C reinfection. General study results and limits: All groups preferentially used TRBV04 and TRBV06, which was not due to overrepresentation in the naive pool. Differing sequencing approaches may have limited exact matches to other epitopes. Only TCRbeta was bulk sequenced, so alphabeta pairing of public clonotypes remains unknown. A V04-02/J02-02 clonotype was among 10 to 15 public ones, independent of outcome.

Generated by immunoSEQ multiplex PCR, the TCRdb table keeps only in-frame clones and is missing some. Of over 35,000 clones listed, around nine tenths were seen once; the top ten hold 0.5%. The V and J ends lost 4 bases and 0 bases respectively, with 10 bases between them. This CDR3 has 15 residues. Germline-derived CDR1 and CDR2 are MNHNS and SASEGT. The time point is: naive CD8 control sorted from an acute-time-point sample. As regards this clone: The antigen remains unidentified.

The genes are TRBV6-1 and TRBJ2-1; D may be TRBD2 (5 bases). This TCR was sampled from a man between 25 and 39 years old with chronic hepatitis C. The material sequenced was naive CD8+ T cells from PBMCs. CDR3 nucleotide sequence: TGTGCCAGCAGTGTGGACTGGAGCTCCTACAATGAGCAGTTCTTC. Translating gives CASSVDWSSYNEQFF.